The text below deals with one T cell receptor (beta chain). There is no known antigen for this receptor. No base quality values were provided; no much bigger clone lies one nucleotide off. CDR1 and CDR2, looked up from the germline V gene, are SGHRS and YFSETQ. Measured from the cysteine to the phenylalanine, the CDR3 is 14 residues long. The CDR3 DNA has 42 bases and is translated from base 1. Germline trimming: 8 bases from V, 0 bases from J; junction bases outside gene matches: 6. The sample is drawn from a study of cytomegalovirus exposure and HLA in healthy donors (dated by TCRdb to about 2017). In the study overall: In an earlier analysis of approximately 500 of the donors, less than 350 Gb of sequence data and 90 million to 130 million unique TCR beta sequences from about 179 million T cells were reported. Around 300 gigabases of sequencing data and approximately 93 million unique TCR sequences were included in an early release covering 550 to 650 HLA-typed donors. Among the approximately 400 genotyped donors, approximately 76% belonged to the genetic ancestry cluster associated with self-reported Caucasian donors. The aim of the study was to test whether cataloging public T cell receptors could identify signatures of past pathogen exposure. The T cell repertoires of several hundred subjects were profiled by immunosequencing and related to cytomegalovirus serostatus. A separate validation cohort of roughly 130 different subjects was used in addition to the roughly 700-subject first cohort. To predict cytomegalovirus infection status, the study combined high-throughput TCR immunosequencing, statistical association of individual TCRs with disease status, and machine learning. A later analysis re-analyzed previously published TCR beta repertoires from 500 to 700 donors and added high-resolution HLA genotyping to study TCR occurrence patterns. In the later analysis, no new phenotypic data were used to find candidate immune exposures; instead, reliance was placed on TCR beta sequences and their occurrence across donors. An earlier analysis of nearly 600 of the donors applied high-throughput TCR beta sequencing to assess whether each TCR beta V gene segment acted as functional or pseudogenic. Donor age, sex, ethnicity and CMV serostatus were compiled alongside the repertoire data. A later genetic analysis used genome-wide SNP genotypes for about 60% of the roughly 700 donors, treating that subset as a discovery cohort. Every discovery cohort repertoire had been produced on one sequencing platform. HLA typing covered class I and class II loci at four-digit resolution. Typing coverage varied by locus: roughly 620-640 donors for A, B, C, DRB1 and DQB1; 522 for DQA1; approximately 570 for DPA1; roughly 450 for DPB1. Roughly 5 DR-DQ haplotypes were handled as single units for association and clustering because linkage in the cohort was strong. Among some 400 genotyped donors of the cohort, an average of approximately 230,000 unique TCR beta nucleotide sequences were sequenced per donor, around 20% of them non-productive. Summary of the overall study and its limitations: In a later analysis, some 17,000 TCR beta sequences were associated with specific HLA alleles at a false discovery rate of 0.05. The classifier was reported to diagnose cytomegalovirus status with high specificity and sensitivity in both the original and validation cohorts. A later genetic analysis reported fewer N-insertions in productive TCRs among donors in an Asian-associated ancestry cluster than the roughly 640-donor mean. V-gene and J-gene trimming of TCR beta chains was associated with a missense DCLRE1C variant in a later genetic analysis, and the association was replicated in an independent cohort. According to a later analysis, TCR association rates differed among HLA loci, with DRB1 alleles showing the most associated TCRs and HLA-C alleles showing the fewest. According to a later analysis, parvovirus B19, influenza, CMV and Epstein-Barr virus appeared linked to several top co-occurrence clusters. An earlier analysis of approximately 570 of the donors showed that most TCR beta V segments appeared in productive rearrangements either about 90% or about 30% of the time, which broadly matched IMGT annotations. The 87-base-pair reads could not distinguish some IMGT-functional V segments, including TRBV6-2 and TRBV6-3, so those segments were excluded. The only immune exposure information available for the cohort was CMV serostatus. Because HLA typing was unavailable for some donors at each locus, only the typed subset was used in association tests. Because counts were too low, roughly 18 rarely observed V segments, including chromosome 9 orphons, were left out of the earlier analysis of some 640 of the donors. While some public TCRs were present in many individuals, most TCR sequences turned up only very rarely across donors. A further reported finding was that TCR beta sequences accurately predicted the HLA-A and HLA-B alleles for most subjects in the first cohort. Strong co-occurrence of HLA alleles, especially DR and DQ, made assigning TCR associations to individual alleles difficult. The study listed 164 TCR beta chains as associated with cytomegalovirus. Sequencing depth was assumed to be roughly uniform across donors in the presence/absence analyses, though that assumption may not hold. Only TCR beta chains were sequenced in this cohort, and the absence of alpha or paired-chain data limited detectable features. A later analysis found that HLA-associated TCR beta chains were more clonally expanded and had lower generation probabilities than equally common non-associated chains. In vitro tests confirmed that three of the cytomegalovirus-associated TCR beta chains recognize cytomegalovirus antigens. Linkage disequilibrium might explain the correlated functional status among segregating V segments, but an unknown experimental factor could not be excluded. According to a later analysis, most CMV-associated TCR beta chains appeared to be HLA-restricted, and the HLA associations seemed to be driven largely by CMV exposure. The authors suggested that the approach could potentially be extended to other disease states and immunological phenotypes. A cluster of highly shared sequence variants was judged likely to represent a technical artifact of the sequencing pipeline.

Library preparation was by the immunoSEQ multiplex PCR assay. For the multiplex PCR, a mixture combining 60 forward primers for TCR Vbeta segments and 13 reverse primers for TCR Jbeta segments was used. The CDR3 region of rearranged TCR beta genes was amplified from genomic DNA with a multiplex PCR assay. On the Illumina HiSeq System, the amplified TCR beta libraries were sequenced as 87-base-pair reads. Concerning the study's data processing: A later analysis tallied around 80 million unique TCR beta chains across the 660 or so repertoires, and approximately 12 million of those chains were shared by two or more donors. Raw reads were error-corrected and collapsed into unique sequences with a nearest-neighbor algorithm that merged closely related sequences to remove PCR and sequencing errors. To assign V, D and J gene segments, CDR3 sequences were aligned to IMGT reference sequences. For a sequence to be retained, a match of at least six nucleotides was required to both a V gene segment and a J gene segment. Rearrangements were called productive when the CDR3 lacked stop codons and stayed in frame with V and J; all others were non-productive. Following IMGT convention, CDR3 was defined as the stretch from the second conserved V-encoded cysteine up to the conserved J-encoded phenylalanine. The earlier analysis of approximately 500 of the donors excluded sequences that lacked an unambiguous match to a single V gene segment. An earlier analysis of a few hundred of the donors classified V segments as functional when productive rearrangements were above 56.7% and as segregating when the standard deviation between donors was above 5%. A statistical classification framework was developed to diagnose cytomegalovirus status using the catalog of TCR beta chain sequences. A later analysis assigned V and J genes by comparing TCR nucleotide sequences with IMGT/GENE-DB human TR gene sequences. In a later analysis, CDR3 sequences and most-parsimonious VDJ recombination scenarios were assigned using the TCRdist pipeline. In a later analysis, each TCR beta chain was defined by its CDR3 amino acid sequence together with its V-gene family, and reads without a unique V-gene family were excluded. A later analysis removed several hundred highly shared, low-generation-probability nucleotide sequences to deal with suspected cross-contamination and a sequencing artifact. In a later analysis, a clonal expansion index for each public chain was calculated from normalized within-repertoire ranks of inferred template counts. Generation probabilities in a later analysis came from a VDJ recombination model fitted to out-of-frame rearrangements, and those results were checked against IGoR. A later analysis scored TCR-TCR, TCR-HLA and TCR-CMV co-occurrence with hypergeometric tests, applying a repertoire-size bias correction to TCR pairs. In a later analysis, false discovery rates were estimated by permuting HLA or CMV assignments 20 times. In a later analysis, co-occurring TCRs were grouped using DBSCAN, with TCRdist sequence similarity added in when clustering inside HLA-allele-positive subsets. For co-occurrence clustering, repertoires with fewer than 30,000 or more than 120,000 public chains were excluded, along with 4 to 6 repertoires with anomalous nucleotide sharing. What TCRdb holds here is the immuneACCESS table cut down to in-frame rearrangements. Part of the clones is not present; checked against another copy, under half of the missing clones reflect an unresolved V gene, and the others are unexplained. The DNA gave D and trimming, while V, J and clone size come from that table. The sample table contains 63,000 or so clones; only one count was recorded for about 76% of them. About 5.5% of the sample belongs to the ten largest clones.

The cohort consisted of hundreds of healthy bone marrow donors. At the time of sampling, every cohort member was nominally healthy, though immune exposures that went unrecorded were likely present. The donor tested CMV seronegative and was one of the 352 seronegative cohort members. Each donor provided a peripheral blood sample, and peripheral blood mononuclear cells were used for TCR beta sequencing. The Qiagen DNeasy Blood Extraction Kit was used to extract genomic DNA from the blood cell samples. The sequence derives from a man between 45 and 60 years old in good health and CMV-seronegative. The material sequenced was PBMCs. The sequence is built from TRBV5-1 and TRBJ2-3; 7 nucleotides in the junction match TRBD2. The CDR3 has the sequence CASKSGASTDTQYF. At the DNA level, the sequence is TGCGCCAGTAAAAGCGGGGCGAGCACAGATACGCAGTATTTT. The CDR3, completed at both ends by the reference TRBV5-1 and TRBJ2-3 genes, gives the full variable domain KAGVTQTPRYLIKTRGQQVTLSCSPISGHRSVSWYQQTPGQGLQFLFEYFSETQRNKGNFPGRFSGRQFSNSRSEMNVSTLELGDSALYLCASKSGASTDTQYFGPGTRLTVL.